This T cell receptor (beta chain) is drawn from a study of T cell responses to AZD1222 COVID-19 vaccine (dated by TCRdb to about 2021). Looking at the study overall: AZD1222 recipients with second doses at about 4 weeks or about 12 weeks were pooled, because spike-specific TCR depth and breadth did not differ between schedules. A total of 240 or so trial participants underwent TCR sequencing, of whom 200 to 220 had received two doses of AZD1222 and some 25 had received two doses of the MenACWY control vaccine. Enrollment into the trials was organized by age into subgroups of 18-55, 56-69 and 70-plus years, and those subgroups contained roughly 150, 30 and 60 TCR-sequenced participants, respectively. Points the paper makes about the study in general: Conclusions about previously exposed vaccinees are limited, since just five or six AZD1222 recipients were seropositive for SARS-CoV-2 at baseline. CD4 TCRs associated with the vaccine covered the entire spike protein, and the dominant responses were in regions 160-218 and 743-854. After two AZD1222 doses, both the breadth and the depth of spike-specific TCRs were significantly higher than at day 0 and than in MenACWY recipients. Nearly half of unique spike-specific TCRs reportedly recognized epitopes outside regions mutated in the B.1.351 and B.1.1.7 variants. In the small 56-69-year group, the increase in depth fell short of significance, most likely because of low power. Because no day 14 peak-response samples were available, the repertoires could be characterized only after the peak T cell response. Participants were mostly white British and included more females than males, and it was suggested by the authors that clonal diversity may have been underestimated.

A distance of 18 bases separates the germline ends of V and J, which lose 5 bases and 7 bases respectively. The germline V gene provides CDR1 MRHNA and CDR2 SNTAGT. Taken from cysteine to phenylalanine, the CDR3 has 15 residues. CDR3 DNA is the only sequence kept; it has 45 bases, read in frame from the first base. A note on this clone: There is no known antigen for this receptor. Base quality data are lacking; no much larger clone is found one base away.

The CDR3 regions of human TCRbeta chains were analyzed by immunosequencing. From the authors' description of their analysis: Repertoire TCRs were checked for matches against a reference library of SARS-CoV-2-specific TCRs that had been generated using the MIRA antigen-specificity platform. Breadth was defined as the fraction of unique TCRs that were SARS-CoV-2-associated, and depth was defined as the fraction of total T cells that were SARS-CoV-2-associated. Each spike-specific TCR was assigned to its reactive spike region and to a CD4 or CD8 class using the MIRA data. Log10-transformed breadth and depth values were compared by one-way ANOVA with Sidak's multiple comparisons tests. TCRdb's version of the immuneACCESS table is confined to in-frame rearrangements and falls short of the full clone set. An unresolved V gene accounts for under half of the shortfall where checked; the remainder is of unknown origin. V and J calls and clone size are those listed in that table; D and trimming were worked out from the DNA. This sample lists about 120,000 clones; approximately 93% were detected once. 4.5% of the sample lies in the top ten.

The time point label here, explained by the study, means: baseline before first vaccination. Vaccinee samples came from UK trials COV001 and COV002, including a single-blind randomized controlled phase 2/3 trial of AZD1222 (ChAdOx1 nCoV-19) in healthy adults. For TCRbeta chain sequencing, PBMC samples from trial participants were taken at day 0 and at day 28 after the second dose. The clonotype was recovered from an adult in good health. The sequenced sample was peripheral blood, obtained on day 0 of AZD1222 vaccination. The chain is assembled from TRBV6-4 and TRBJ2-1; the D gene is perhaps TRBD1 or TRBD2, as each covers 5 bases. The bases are TGTGCCAGCAGTTCCGGGAATAGGGGTGGGAATGAGCAGTTCTTC. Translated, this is CASSSGNRGGNEQFF.